This T cell receptor beta chain is from a study of blood T cell repertoires in COVID-19. Study-level background: T cells, B-cell-depleted T cells, or PBMCs supplied cDNA or gDNA.

Seattle's cohort entered during active infection and was followed longitudinally. Original data processing: Reference gene primers were amplified, and this amplification served to estimate nucleated cell counts. Produced via immunoSEQ multiplex PCR; TCRdb's table is partial and in-frame only. V, J and clone size derive from that table, while D and trimming were established from the DNA sequence. The sample contains around 280,000 clones, roughly 86% of which appear only once. A word on this clone: Other DNA variants within this sample encode the same CDR3.

V shed 4 bases and J shed 5 bases, with 9 bases lying between them. Germline assignment: CDR1 SGHRS and CDR2 YFSETQ. The CDR3 has 12 residues. V gene TRBV5-1 combines with J gene TRBJ2-5; possible D gene TRBD1, 5 bases. The source of this sequence is a woman under 40 with COVID-19, enrolled during active disease. The specimen was peripheral blood. As DNA, the CDR3 is TGCGCCAGCAGCCTCTCAGGGGAGACCCAGTACTTC. Its protein product is CASSLSGETQYF.